A selection of T cell receptor beta chains follows, all from one sample in a study of T cell changes during pregnancy in multiple sclerosis. Clones were sequenced by immunoSEQ multiplex PCR, and TCRdb holds only the in-frame ones, with some missing. The sample has about 87,000 clones, around 93% seen once. This material consisted of peripheral blood, taken in the third trimester of pregnancy. The receptor set was obtained from a female donor in good health, enrolled as a control in a pregnancy study. Each CDR3 is given with its conserved first and last residue. A D gene is named only where the DNA matches it firmly. Clone size appears in some rows only: once, few, many, or a class for an expanded clone.

abundance | j_gene | d_gene | v_gene | CDR3nt | CDR3aa
. | TRBJ2-1 | TRBD2 | TRBV5-1 | TGCGCCAGCAGCTGGACTAGCGGGACCTACAATGAGCAGTTCTTC | CASSWTSGTYNEQFF
. | TRBJ2-5 | TRBD1 | TRBV4-1 | TGCGCCAGCAGCCAAGGAGACAGGGGAAGGGGCCAAGAGACCCAGTACTTC | CASSQGDRGRGQETQYF
. | TRBJ1-1 | . | TRBV19 | TGTGCCTCTGGGGAGGGGCCGAACACTGAAGCTTTCTTT | CASGEGPNTEAFF
. | TRBJ2-2 | TRBD2 | TRBV30 | TGTGCCTGGAGTGACCGCCGTCAAGCGGGAGGGGGAAACACCGGGGAGCTGTTTTTT | CAWSDRRQAGGGNTGELFF
. | TRBJ2-3 | TRBD2 | TRBV4-1 | TGCGCCAGCACCCGAGGTACTGGCGGGAGATCCACAGATACGCAGTATTTT | CASTRGTGGRSTDTQYF
. | TRBJ2-7 | . | TRBV7-9 | TGTGCCAGCAGCCAGACAGGAGAGCAGTACTTC | CASSQTGEQYF
. | TRBJ2-1 | TRBD2 | TRBV28 | TGTGCCAGCACCCTTCGGGGACTAGCGGGAGTTCAAAACAATGAGCAGTTCTTC | CASTLRGLAGVQNNEQFF
once | TRBJ2-7 | TRBD2 | TRBV5-1 | TGCGCCAGCAGCTTGGGGTCTAGCGGATCCTCCTACGAGCAGTACTTC | CASSLGSSGSSYEQYF
. | TRBJ1-1 | . | TRBV7-9 | TGTGCCAGCAGCTCGCAACAGGGATGGAACACTGAAGCTTTCTTT | CASSSQQGWNTEAFF
once | TRBJ2-3 | . | TRBV5-1 | TGCGCCAGCAGCTTGGAGGTTCTGGCAGGGGGCACAGATACGCAGTATTTT | CASSLEVLAGGTDTQYF
. | TRBJ2-7 | . | TRBV28 | TGTGCCAGCAGATCGGCGGGTAGATCCTACGAGCAGTACTTC | CASRSAGRSYEQYF
. | TRBJ1-5 | . | TRBV5-8 | TGTGCCAGCAGCCCTAGAGGCAGGGGCCAGCCCCAGCATTTT | CASSPRGRGQPQHF
. | TRBJ2-1 | TRBD2 | TRBV10-3 | TGTGCCATCAGTAGGACTAGCGGGAAGTACAATGAGCAGTTCTTC | CAISRTSGKYNEQFF
once | TRBJ1-5 | . | TRBV2 | TGTGCCAGCAGATCCGGGCCGACTATGAATCAGCCCCAGCATTTT | CASRSGPTMNQPQHF
few | TRBJ2-2 | . | TRBV19 | TGTGCCAGTAGTATACGCGGGGTAACCGGGGAGCTGTTTTTT | CASSIRGVTGELFF
. | TRBJ1-5 | . | TRBV7-9 | TGTGCCAGCAGCTTACGGGGTCAGCCCCAGCATTTT | CASSLRGQPQHF
. | TRBJ1-4 | TRBD1 | TRBV14 | TGTGCCAGCAGCCAAGATGGACAGGGACTTTATGAAAAACTGTTTTTT | CASSQDGQGLYEKLFF
. | TRBJ1-2 | TRBD1 | TRBV18 | TGTGCCAGCTCTCCAGACAGGGGGAGATCTAACTATGGCTACACCTTC | CASSPDRGRSNYGYTF